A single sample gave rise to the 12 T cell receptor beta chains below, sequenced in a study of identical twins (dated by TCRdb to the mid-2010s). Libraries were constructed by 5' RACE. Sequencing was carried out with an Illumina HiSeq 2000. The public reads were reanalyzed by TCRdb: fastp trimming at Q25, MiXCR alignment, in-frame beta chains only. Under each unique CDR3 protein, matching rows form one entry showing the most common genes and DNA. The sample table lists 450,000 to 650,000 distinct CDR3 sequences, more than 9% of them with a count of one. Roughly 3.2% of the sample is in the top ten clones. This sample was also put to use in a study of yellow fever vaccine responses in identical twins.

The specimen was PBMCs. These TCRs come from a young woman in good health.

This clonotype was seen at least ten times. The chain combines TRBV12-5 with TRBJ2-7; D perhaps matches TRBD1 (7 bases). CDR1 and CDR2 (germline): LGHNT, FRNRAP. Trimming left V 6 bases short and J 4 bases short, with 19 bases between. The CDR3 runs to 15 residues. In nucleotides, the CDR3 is TGTGCTAGTGGGGGAGGTCTACAGGGGAGGTACGAGCAGTACTTC. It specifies CASGGGLQGRYEQYF.

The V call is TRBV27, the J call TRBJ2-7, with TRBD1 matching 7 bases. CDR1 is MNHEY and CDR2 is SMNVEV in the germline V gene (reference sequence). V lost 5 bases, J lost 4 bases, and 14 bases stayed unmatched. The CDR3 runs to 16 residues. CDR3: CASSPPDRVGPYEQYF. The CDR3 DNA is TGTGCCAGCAGTCCCCCCGACAGGGTCGGCCCTTACGAGCAGTACTTC.

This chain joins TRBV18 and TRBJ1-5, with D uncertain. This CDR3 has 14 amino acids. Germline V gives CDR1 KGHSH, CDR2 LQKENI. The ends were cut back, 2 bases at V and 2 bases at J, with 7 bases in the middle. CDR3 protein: CASSPGVGNQPQHF. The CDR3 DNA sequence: TGTGCCAGCTCACCAGGGGTCGGCAATCAGCCCCAGCATTTT.

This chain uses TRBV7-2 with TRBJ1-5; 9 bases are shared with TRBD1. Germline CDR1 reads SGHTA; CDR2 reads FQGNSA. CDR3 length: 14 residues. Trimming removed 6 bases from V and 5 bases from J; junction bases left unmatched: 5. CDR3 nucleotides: TGTGCCAGCAGACCGACAGGGGGGGATCAGCCCCAGCATTTT. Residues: CASRPTGGDQPQHF.

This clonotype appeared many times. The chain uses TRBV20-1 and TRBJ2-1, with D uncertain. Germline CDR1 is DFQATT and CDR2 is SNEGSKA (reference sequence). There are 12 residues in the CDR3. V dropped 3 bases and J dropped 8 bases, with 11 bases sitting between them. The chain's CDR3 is CSASWGIDEQFF. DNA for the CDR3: TGCAGTGCTAGTTGGGGAATTGATGAGCAGTTCTTC.

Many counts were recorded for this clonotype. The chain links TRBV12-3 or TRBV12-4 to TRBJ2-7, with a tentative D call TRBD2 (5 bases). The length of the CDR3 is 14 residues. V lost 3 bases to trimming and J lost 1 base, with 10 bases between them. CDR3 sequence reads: CASSFGLASYEQYF. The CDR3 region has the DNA TGTGCCAGCAGTTTTGGGCTAGCATCCTACGAGCAGTACTTC.

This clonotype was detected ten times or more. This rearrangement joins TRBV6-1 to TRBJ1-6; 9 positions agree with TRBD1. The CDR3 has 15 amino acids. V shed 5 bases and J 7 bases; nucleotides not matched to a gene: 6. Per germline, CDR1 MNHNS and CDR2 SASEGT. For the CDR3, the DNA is TGTGCCAGCAGTAGGACAGGGGTCACAAATTCACCCCTCCACTTT. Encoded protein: CASSRTGVTNSPLHF.

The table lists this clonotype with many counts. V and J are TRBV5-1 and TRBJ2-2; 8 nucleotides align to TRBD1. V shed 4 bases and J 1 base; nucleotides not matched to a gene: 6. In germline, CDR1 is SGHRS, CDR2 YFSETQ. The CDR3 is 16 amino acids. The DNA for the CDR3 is TGCGCCAGCAGCCCACCCGGACAGGGGAACACCGGGGAGCTGTTTTTT. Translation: CASSPPGQGNTGELFF.

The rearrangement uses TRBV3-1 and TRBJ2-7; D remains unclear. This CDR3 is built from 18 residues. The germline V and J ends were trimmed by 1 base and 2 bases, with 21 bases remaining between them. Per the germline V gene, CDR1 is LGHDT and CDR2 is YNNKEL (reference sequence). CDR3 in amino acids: CASSQASGPSNNAYEQYF. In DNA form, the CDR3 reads TGTGCCAGCAGCCAAGCCTCCGGACCGTCAAATAATGCCTACGAGCAGTACTTC.

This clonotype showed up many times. CDR3 loop: CASSDSSGGNEQFF. CDR3 in DNA: TGTGCCAGCAGTGACTCTTCAGGGGGCAATGAGCAGTTCTTC. The chain combines TRBV6-4 with TRBJ2-1; 7 bases match TRBD1. The CDR3 is made up of 14 amino acids. Germline CDR1 MRHNA, CDR2 SNTAGT. V shed 0 bases, J shed 6 bases, and the junction held 2 bases outside the gene matches.

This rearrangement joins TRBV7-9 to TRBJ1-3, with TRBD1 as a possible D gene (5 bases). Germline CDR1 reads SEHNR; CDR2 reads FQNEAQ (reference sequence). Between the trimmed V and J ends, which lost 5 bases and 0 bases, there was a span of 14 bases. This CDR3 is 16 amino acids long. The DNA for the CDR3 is TGTGCCAGCAGCCCGGACTCAGGGAGCTCTGGAAACACCATATATTTT. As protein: CASSPDSGSSGNTIYF.

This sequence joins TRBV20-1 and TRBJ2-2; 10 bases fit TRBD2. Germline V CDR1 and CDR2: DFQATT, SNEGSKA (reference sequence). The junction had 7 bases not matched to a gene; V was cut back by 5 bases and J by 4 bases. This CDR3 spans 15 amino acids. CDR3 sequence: CSALSGRVGTGELFF. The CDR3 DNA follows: TGCAGTGCTCTAAGCGGGAGGGTAGGCACCGGGGAGCTGTTTTTT.